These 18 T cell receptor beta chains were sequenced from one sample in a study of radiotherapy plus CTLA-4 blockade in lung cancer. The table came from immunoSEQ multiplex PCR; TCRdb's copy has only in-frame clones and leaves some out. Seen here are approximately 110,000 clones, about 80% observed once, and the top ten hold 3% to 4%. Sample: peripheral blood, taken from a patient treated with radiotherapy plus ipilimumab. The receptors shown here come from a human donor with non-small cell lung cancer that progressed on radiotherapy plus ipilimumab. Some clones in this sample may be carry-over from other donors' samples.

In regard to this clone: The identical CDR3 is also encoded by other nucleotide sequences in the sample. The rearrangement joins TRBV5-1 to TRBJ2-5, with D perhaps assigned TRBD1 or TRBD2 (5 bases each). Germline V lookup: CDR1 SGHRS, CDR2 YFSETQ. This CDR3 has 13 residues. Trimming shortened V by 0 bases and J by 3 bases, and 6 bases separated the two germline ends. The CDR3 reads CASSLGGEETQYF. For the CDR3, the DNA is TGCGCCAGCAGCTTGGGAGGGGAAGAGACCCAGTACTTC. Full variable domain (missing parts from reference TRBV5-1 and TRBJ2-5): KAGVTQTPRYLIKTRGQQVTLSCSPISGHRSVSWYQQTPGQGLQFLFEYFSETQRNKGNFPGRFSGRQFSNSRSEMNVSTLELGDSALYLCASSLGGEETQYFGPGTRLLVL.

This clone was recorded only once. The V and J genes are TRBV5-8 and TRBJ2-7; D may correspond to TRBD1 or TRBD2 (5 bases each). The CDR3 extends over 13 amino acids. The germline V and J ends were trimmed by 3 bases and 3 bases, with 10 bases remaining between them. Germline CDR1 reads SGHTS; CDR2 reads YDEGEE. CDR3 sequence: CASSWGGGYEQYF. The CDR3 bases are TGTGCCAGCAGCTGGGGTGGGGGCTACGAGCAGTACTTC. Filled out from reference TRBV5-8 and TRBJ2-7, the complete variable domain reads EAGVTQSPTHLIKTRGQQATLRCSPISGHTSVYWYQQALGLGLQFLLWYDEGEERNRGNFPPRFSGRQFPNYSSELNVNALELEDSALYLCASSWGGGYEQYFGPGTRLTVT.

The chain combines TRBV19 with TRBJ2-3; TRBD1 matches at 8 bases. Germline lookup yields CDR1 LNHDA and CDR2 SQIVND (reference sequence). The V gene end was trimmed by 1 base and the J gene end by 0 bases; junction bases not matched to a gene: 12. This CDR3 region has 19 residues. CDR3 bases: TGTGCCAGTAGTATAGGGACAGGGAGTGGATACTACAGCACAGATACGCAGTATTTT. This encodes CASSIGTGSGYYSTDTQYF.

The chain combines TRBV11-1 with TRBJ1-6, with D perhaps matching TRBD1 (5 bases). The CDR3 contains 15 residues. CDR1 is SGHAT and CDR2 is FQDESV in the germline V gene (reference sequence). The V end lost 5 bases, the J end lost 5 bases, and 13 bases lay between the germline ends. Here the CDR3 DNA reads TGTGCCAGCAGCCCCGACGGGGGGAATAATTCACCCCTCCACTTT. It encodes CASSPDGGNNSPLHF.

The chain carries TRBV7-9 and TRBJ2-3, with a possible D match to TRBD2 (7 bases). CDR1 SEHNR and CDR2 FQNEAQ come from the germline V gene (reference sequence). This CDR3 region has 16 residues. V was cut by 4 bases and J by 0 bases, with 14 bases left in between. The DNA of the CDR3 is TGTGCCAGCAGCTCCCCGGCGGGGGCGAGCACAGATACGCAGTATTTT. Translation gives CASSSPAGASTDTQYF. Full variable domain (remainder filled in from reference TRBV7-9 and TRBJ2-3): DTGVSQNPRHKITKRGQNVTFRCDPISEHNRLYWYRQTLGQGPEFLTYFQNEAQLEKSRLLSDRFSAERPKGSFSTLEIQRTEQGDSAMYLCASSSPAGASTDTQYFGPGTRLTVL.

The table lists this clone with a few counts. In DNA form, the CDR3 reads TGTGCCAGCCAGGGGGCTGGAAACACCATATATTTT. It translates to CASQGAGNTIYF. The V and J genes are TRBV6-5 and TRBJ1-3; 7 bases match TRBD1. V shed 8 bases, J shed 2 bases, and the junction held 0 bases outside the gene matches. The CDR3 loop spans 12 amino acids. CDR1 is MNHEY and CDR2 is SVGAGI in the germline V gene.

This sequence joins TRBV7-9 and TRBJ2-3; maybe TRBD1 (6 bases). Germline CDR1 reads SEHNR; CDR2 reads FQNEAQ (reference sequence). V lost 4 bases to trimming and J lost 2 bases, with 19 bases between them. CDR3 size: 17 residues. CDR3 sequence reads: CASSSSGTNDYTDTQYF. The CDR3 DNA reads TGTGCCAGCAGCTCCTCCGGGACAAACGATTACACAGATACGCAGTATTTT.

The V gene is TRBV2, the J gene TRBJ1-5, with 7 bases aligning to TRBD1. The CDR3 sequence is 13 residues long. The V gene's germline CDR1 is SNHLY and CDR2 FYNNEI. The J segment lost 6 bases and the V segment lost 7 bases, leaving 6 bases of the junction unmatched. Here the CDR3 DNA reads TGTGCCAGCAACAGGGGCTTTGGTCAGCCCCAGCATTTT. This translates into CASNRGFGQPQHF.

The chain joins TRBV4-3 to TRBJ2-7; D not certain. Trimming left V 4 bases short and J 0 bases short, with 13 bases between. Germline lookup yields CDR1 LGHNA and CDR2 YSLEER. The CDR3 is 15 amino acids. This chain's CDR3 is CASSPHHGTSYEQYF. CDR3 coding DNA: TGCGCCAGCAGCCCTCACCATGGAACCTCCTACGAGCAGTACTTC.

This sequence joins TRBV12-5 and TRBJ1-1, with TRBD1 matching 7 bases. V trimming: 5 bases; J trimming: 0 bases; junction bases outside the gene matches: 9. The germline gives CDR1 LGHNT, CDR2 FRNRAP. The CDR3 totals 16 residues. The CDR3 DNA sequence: TGTGCTAGTGGTGCCCCTCGGACAGGTATGAACACTGAAGCTTTCTTT. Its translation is CASGAPRTGMNTEAFF.

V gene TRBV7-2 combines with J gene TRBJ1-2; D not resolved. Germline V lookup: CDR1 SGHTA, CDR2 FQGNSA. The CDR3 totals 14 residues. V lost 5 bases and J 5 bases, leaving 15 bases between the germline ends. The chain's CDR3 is CASSSGWQLYGYTF. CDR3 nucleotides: TGTGCCAGCAGCAGTGGATGGCAGCTTTATGGCTACACCTTC.

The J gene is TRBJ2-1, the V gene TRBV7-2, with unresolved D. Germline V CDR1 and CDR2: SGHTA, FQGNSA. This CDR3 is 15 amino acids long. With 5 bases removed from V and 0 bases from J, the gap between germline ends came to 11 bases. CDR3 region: CASSTARSSYNEQFF. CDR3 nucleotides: TGTGCCAGCAGCACCGCACGGAGCTCCTACAATGAGCAGTTCTTC.

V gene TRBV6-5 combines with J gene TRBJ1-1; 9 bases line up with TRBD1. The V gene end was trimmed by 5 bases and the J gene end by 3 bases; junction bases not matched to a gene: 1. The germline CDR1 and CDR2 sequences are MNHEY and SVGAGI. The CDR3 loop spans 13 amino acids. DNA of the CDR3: TGTGCCAGCAGTAGGGACAGGGACACTGAAGCTTTCTTT. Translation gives CASSRDRDTEAFF.

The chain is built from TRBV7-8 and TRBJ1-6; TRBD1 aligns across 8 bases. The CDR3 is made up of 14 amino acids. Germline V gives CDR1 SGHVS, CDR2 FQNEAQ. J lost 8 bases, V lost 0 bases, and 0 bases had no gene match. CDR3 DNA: TGTGCCAGCAGCTTAGCGACAGGGGATTCACCCCTCCACTTT. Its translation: CASSLATGDSPLHF. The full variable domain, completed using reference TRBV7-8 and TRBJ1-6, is GAGVSQSPRYKVAKRGQDVALRCDPISGHVSLFWYQQALGQGPEFLTYFQNEAQLDKSGLPSDRFFAERPEGSVSTLKIQRTQQEDSAVYLCASSLATGDSPLHFGNGTRLTVT.

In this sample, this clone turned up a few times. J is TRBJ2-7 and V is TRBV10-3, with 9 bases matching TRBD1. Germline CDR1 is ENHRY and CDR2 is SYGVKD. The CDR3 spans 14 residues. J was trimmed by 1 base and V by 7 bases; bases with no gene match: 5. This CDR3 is CAINPGQGSYEQYF. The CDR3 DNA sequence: TGTGCCATCAATCCGGGACAGGGTTCCTACGAGCAGTACTTC.

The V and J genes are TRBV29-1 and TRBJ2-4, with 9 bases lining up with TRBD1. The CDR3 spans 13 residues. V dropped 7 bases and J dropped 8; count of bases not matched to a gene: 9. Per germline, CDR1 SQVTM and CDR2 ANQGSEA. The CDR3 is CSAAGTGRDIQYF. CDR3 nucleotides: TGCAGCGCCGCCGGGACAGGGAGGGACATTCAGTACTTC.

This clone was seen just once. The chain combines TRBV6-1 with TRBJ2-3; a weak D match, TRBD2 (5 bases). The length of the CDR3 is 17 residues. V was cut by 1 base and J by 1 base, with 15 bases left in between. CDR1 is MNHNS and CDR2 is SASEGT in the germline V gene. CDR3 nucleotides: TGTGCCAGCAGTGAAGGGACTCCCTCGACCGGCACAGATACGCAGTATTTT. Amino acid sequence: CASSEGTPSTGTDTQYF.

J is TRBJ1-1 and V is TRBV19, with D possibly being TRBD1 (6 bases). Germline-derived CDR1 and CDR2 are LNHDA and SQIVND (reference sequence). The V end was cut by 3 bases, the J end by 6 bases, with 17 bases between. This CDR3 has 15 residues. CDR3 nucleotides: TGTGCCAGTAGTATCGTACAGGGCACTATCCCTGAAGCTTTCTTT. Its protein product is CASSIVQGTIPEAFF.